This T cell receptor (beta chain) originates from a study of CD8+ T cells in alopecia areata. The study's findings and limits: Tissue-resident alphabeta T cells belonging to normal skin likewise get sequenced within scalp specimens.

Sequencing relied on a cDNA template that was reverse transcribed from extracted RNA. This table comes from immunoSEQ multiplex PCR, and its TCRdb copy is limited to in-frame clones, with some not included. The profile shows roughly 150,000 clones, 50% to 65% of them singletons. CDR3 length: 16 amino acids. The V gene lost 4 bases and the J gene lost 4 bases, with 21 bases spanning the gap. From germline, CDR1 is SQVTM and CDR2 ANQGSEA. This clone has just a few counts. Its target is not known. PBMCs provided sorted CD4+ and CD8+ T cells. The chain links TRBV29-1 to TRBJ2-3; D gene unclear. The TCR comes from a human donor with alopecia areata. The specimen was CD8+ T cells sorted from blood, collected at week 0. Here the CDR3 reads CSVGPARQPDSDTQYF. The CDR3 bases are TGCAGCGTTGGTCCCGCACGTCAACCGGATTCAGATACGCAGTATTTT.